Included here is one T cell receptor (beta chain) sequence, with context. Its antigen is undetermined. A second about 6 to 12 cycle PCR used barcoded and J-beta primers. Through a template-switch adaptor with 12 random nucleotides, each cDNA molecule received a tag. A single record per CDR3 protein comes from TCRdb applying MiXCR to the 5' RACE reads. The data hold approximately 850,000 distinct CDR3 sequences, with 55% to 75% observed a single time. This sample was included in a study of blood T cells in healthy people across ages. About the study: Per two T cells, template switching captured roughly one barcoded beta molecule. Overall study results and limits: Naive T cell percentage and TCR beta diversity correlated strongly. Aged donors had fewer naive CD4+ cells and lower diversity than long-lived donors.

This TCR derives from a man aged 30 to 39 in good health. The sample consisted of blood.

The CDR3 here is CSVSGGSGAQETQYF. As DNA, the CDR3 is TGCAGCGTTAGCGGAGGTAGCGGAGCCCAAGAGACCCAGTACTTC. This chain links TRBV29-1 with TRBJ2-5; D is perhaps TRBD2 (6 bases). Per germline, CDR1 SQVTM and CDR2 ANQGSEA. Trimming took off 5 bases at V and 1 base at J, with 17 bases between the two ends. The CDR3 sequence is 15 residues long.